These T cell receptor beta chains were read from a single sample in a study of blood T cell repertoires in COVID-19. Assay: immunoSEQ multiplex PCR; the TCRdb copy retains only in-frame clones and omits some. The data contain some 200,000 clones, around 87% of them singletons. Sequencing was done on a sample of peripheral blood. These receptors came from a woman aged 70-85 years with COVID-19, enrolled during active disease. Each CDR3 is given with its conserved first and last residue. Fields, in order: J gene, clone size, V gene, D gene, CDR3 DNA, CDR3 protein. The D gene is left open where the match is weak. Only some rows state a clone size, as once, few, many or a class for expanded clones.

>TRBJ1-2|once|TRBV18|NA
TGTGCCAGCTCACCAATCGGCAGGGATGCTAACTATGGCTACACCTTC
CASSPIGRDANYGYTF
>TRBJ2-7|NA|TRBV4-3|TRBD1
TGCGCCAGCAGCGGGACAGGGGGCCAGGGGCTCTACGAGCAGTACTTC
CASSGTGGQGLYEQYF
>TRBJ2-2|NA|TRBV2|TRBD2
TGTGCCAAGGGTCTAGCGGGAGACACCGGGGAGCTGTTTTTT
CAKGLAGDTGELFF
>TRBJ2-7|NA|TRBV7-2|TRBD2
TGTGCCAGCAGCCGTGGGACTAGCGGTACCTACGAGCAGTACTTC
CASSRGTSGTYEQYF
>TRBJ1-6|NA|TRBV28|NA
TGTGCCAGCAGTCGGGCAGGGTTAGGATCACCCCTCCACTTT
CASSRAGLGSPLHF
>TRBJ2-7|NA|TRBV27|TRBD1
TGTGCCAGCAGTTTAAGACAGGGGGTGTACGAGCAGTACTTC
CASSLRQGVYEQYF
>TRBJ2-1|NA|TRBV27|TRBD1
TGTGCCAGCACACTGGGACAGGGGAAGAAGAATGAGCAGTTCTTC
CASTLGQGKKNEQFF
>TRBJ1-4|once|TRBV19|NA
TGTGCCAGTAGTATGAGTCAGGGATTGGAAAAACTGTTTTTT
CASSMSQGLEKLFF
>TRBJ2-6|few|TRBV2|TRBD1
TGTGCCAGCAGGGGCAGGGGGTACTCTGGGGCCAACGTCCTGACTTTC
CASRGRGYSGANVLTF
>TRBJ2-7|few|TRBV6-5|TRBD1
TGTGCCAGCAAACGGGACAGGGGACACGAGCAGTACTTC
CASKRDRGHEQYF
>TRBJ2-7|once|TRBV6-2/TRBV6-3|TRBD2
TGTGCCAGCAGTCAGGGGACTAGCGGGAGGCACGAGCAGTACTTC
CASSQGTSGRHEQYF
>TRBJ1-2|NA|TRBV19|NA
TGTGCCAGTAGTCCAGAGGCAGGGTTTGGCTACACCTTC
CASSPEAGFGYTF
>TRBJ1-4|NA|TRBV5-4|NA
TGTGCCAGCAGCTTACAGGACGGGGAAAAACTGTTTTTT
CASSLQDGEKLFF
>TRBJ2-7|NA|TRBV28|NA
TGTGCCAGCAGATCGAATCTAGCGACTGGCTACGAGCAGTACTTC
CASRSNLATGYEQYF
>TRBJ2-7|NA|TRBV7-3|TRBD2
TGTGCCAGCAGCTTAATACAACGGCCGACTAGCGGGATATTTGGCCCCTACGAGCAGTACTTC
CASSLIQRPTSGIFGPYEQYF
>TRBJ2-7|NA|TRBV27|NA
TGTGCCAGCAACCTTCGGGGGAGCTACGAGCAGTACTTC
CASNLRGSYEQYF
>TRBJ1-3|NA|TRBV5-8|NA
TGTGCCAGCAGCATGGGGCTCGGAAACACCATATATTTT
CASSMGLGNTIYF
>TRBJ2-1|NA|TRBV15|TRBD1
TGTGCCACCAGCAGAAGGGCCGGGACAGGGACCAACAATGAGCAGTTCTTC
CATSRRAGTGTNNEQFF
>TRBJ2-7|NA|TRBV14|TRBD1
TGTGCCAGCAGCAAAAACAGGGGGCGCGAGCAGTACTTC
CASSKNRGREQYF
>TRBJ2-7|NA|TRBV19|TRBD1
TGTGCCAGTAGACCCACAGGGGGGTACGAGCAGTACTTC
CASRPTGGYEQYF
>TRBJ2-1|NA|TRBV4-1|TRBD2
TGCGCCAGCAGCCAAGCTGGCGGGAGGGCGTTAATGGATGAGCAGTTCTTC
CASSQAGGRALMDEQFF
>TRBJ2-1|NA|TRBV3-1/TRBV3-2|TRBD1
TGTGCCAGCAGCCCACAAGACAGGGATTTGATCTTC
CASSPQDRDLIF
>TRBJ2-5|NA|TRBV3-1/TRBV3-2|TRBD2
TGTGCCAGCAGCCAAAGGCTAGCGGGAGACCCAAGCCAAGAGACCCAGTACTTC
CASSQRLAGDPSQETQYF
>TRBJ1-4|NA|TRBV2|NA
TGTGCCAGCAGTGAACAGAATGAAAAACTGTTTTTT
CASSEQNEKLFF
>TRBJ2-1|NA|TRBV11-1|NA
TGTGCCAGCCAGTGGGGGGTCAATGAGCAGTTCTTC
CASQWGVNEQFF
>TRBJ2-7|NA|TRBV3-1/TRBV3-2|NA
TGTGCCAGCAGCCAATCCAGGGGACCTTACGAGCAGTACTTC
CASSQSRGPYEQYF
>TRBJ1-5|NA|TRBV19|TRBD1
TGTGCCAGTAGTCCGCAAGGACAGGGAACGAGGAATCAGCCCCAGCATTTT
CASSPQGQGTRNQPQHF
>TRBJ2-5|once|TRBV10-3|TRBD1
TGTGCCATCAGTGAGTTGGGACAGGAAAACGGGTCCCAGTACTTC
CAISELGQENGSQYF
>TRBJ2-5|NA|TRBV2|NA
TGTGCCAGCAGTGAACTCGGGAGTCGTGAAGAGACCCAGTACTTC
CASSELGSREETQYF
>TRBJ2-7|few|TRBV5-1|TRBD2
TGCGCCAGCAGCTTGGTTACTAGCGGGAGTTACGAGCAGTACTTC
CASSLVTSGSYEQYF
>TRBJ2-1|NA|TRBV4-3|TRBD2
TGCGCCAGCAGCCAATCCCTGCTAGCGGGAGGGCACAATGAGCAGTTCTTC
CASSQSLLAGGHNEQFF
>TRBJ1-5|NA|TRBV4-1|NA
TGCGCCAGCAGCCAATACAGGGATAGCAATCAGCCCCAGCATTTT
CASSQYRDSNQPQHF
>TRBJ2-6|few|TRBV7-3|NA
TGTGCCAGCAGCCCGCAAACATCTGGGGCCAACGTCCTGACTTTC
CASSPQTSGANVLTF